This T cell receptor (beta chain) comes out of a study of blood T cells in healthy people across ages. Study results and caveats: Estimates of total diversity, which came from one million sequenced T cells, were considered to be underestimates. Among T cells, TCR beta diversity per million cells dropped roughly linearly as age rose.

Through a sample-barcoded 5' primer and a J-beta primer mix, a second PCR was run for roughly 7 to 12 cycles. TCRdb analysed the 5' RACE reads with MiXCR anew, one entry per CDR3 protein. The table has around 1,000,000 distinct CDR3 sequences, about 23% seen once; the top ten hold approximately 0.79%. For this clonotype: Its matching antigen is unknown.

Germline V CDR1 and CDR2: SNHLY, FYNNEI. This CDR3 region has 15 residues. With 5 bases clipped from V and 0 bases from J, the junction kept 5 bases outside the gene matches. These data were also reused for a study on T cells of mothers and their children.

The sequencing sample was made of blood. This chain joins TRBV2 and TRBJ1-2; 8 positions match TRBD1. The sequence was obtained from a girl between 2 and 10 years old in good health. CDR3 nucleotides: TGTGCCAGCAGTAAGACAGGGGATGCTAACTATGGCTACACCTTC. Translating it yields CASSKTGDANYGYTF.